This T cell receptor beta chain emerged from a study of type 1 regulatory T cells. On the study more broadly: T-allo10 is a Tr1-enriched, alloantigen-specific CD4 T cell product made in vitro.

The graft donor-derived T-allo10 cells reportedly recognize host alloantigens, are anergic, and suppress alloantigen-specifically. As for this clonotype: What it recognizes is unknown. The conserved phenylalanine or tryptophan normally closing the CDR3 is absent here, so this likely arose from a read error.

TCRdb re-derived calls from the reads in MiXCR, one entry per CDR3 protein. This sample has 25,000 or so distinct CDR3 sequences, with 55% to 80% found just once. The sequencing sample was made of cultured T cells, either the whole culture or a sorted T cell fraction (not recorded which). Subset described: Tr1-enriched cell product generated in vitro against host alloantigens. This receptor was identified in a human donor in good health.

The CDR3 reads CASSGNRAGTGELFY. The CDR3 bases are TGTGCCAGCAGTGGGAACAGGGCGGGGACCGGGGAGCTGTTTTAT. The chain combines TRBV6-1 with TRBJ2-2; the D gene could be TRBD1 or TRBD2 (6 bases each). V lost 4 bases to trimming and J lost 5 bases, with 14 bases between them. The CDR3 is 15 residues long. Germline values: CDR1 MNHNS, CDR2 SASEGT.